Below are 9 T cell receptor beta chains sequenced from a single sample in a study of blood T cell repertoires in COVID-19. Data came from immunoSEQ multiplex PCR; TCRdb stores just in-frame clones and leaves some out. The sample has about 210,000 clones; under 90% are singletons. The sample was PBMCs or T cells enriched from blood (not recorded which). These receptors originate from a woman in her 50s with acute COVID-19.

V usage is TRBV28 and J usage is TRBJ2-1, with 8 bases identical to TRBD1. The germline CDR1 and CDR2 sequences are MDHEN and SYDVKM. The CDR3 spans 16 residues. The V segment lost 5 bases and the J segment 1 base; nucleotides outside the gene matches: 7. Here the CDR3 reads CASSPGGRGSYNEQFF. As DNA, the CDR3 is TGTGCCAGCAGTCCAGGGGGCAGGGGATCCTACAATGAGCAGTTCTTC.

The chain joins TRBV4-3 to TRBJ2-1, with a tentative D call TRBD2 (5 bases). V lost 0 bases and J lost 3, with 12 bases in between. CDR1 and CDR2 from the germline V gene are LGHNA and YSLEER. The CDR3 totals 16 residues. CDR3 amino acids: CASSQDIASGYNEQFF. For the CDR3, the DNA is TGCGCCAGCAGCCAAGATATAGCGTCTGGCTACAATGAGCAGTTCTTC.

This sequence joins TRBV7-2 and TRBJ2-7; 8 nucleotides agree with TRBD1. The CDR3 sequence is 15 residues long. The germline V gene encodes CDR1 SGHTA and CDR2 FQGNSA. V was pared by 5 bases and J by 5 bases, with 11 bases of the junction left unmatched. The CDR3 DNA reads TGTGCCAGCAGCCCTCAACGGACAGGGCACCACGAGCAGTACTTC. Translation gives CASSPQRTGHHEQYF.

The CDR3 reads CASSETRDSLYGYTF. For the CDR3, the DNA is TGTGCCAGCAGCGAAACCCGGGACAGTCTCTATGGCTACACCTTC. This chain uses TRBV6-4 with TRBJ1-2; 7 bases map to TRBD1. This CDR3 is 15 amino acids long. The germline CDR1 and CDR2 sequences are MRHNA and SNTAGT. V was pared by 6 bases and J by 4 bases, with 11 bases of the junction left unmatched.

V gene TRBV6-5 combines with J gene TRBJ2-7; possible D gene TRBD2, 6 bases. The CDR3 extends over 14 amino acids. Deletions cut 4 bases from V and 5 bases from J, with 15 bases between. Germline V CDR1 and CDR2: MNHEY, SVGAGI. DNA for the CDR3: TGTGCCAGCAGTTCTCCCCTCGGAGGGCACGAGCAGTACTTC. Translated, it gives CASSSPLGGHEQYF.

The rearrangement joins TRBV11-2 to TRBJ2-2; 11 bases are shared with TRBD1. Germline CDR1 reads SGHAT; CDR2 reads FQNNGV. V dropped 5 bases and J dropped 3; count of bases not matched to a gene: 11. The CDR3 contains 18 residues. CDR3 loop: CASSANLGQGGYTGELFF. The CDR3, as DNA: TGTGCCAGCAGCGCCAACCTGGGACAGGGGGGGTACACCGGGGAGCTGTTTTTT.

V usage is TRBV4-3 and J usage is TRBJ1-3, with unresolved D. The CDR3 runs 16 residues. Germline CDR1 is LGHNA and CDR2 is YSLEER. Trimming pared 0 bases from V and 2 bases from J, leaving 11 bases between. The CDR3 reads CASSQDLAAAGNTIYF. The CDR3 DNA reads TGCGCCAGCAGCCAAGATTTGGCGGCAGCTGGAAACACCATATATTTT.

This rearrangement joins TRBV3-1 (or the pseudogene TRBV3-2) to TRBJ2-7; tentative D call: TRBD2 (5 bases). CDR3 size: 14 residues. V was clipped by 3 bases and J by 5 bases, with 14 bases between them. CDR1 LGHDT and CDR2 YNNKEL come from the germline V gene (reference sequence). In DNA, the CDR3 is TGTGCCAGCAGCCATCGAGGCGCCGGGAACGAGCAGTACTTC. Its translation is CASSHRGAGNEQYF.

CDR3 nucleotides: TGTGCCAGCAGGCGGACAGGGTCCTTATCTACTGAAGCTTTCTTT. It yields the protein CASRRTGSLSTEAFF. This chain joins TRBV27 and TRBJ1-1; TRBD1 aligns across 8 bases. Per the germline V gene, CDR1 is MNHEY and CDR2 is SMNVEV (reference sequence). The CDR3 has 15 amino acids. V shed 6 bases and J 5 bases; nucleotides not matched to a gene: 11.